This is a list of T cell receptor beta chains from one sample in a study of Ad26.COV2.S vaccination and SARS-CoV-2 variants. Assay used: immunoSEQ multiplex PCR; TCRdb lists only in-frame clones, some missing. The table lists roughly 420,000 clones, roughly 88% of them singletons. The sequencing used peripheral blood, collected in a trial of Ad26.COV2.S vaccine versus placebo. These receptors were collected from a person between 18 and 59 years old who received the Ad26.COV2.S COVID-19 vaccine or a placebo. Both conserved end residues are part of each CDR3. The order of the fields is clone size, V gene, J gene, D gene, CDR3 protein, CDR3 DNA. The D gene is left open where the match is weak. Expanded clones are given a class, and other clones once, few, many or no size at all.

abundance: .; v_gene: TRBV5-4; j_gene: TRBJ2-7; d_gene: .; CDR3aa: CASSPSGGGLRGSYEQYF; CDR3nt: TGTGCCAGCAGCCCCTCGGGCGGGGGCCTTCGGGGGTCCTACGAGCAGTACTTC
abundance: .; v_gene: TRBV3-1/TRBV3-2; j_gene: TRBJ2-3; d_gene: TRBD2; CDR3aa: CASSGPRRGALDTQYF; CDR3nt: TGTGCCAGCAGCGGCCCCAGGCGGGGGGCGCTGGATACGCAGTATTTT
abundance: .; v_gene: TRBV7-8; j_gene: TRBJ2-7; d_gene: TRBD1; CDR3aa: CASSLAPGQPYEQYF; CDR3nt: TGTGCCAGCAGCTTAGCACCGGGACAGCCCTACGAGCAGTACTTC
abundance: .; v_gene: TRBV2; j_gene: TRBJ1-6; d_gene: .; CDR3aa: CASSEEGGTSPLHF; CDR3nt: TGTGCCAGCAGTGAGGAGGGGGGTACTTCACCCCTCCACTTT
abundance: .; v_gene: TRBV7-9; j_gene: TRBJ2-5; d_gene: TRBD1; CDR3aa: CASSLNPRTGEGETQYF; CDR3nt: TGTGCCAGCAGCTTGAACCCTCGGACAGGGGAGGGTGAGACCCAGTACTTC
abundance: few; v_gene: TRBV28; j_gene: TRBJ2-7; d_gene: .; CDR3aa: CASCSPTGRYEQYF; CDR3nt: TGTGCCAGCTGTTCTCCGACAGGGAGGTACGAGCAGTACTTC
abundance: .; v_gene: TRBV14; j_gene: TRBJ1-1; d_gene: TRBD1; CDR3aa: CASSQYRGQTEAFF; CDR3nt: TGTGCCAGCAGCCAATACAGGGGGCAGACTGAAGCTTTCTTT
abundance: .; v_gene: TRBV5-1; j_gene: TRBJ2-5; d_gene: TRBD1; CDR3aa: CASSLAGTGTQETQYF; CDR3nt: TGCGCCAGCAGCTTGGCAGGGACAGGGACACAAGAGACCCAGTACTTC
abundance: .; v_gene: TRBV9; j_gene: TRBJ2-6; d_gene: TRBD1; CDR3aa: CASSILQGANGANVLTF; CDR3nt: TGTGCCAGCAGCATCCTGCAGGGGGCGAACGGGGCCAACGTCCTGACTTTC
abundance: .; v_gene: TRBV4-1; j_gene: TRBJ2-3; d_gene: TRBD1; CDR3aa: CASSLGQGTDTQYF; CDR3nt: TGCGCCAGCAGCCTCGGACAGGGCACAGATACGCAGTATTTT
abundance: .; v_gene: TRBV6-5; j_gene: TRBJ2-7; d_gene: .; CDR3aa: CATFRLGGGGYEQYF; CDR3nt: TGTGCCACCTTTCGGCTGGGGGGAGGTGGGTACGAGCAGTACTTC
abundance: .; v_gene: TRBV18; j_gene: TRBJ2-5; d_gene: TRBD1; CDR3aa: CASSPAGGKETQYF; CDR3nt: TGTGCCAGCTCCCCCGCAGGGGGCAAAGAGACCCAGTACTTC
abundance: .; v_gene: TRBV5-1; j_gene: TRBJ2-1; d_gene: .; CDR3aa: CASSLFPGANPRANEQFF; CDR3nt: TGCGCCAGCAGCTTGTTCCCCGGGGCCAACCCCAGGGCCAATGAGCAGTTCTTC
abundance: .; v_gene: TRBV19; j_gene: TRBJ2-7; d_gene: TRBD1; CDR3aa: CASSAGGLEQYF; CDR3nt: TGTGCCAGTAGTGCAGGGGGCCTCGAGCAGTACTTC
abundance: .; v_gene: TRBV7-3; j_gene: TRBJ2-5; d_gene: TRBD1; CDR3aa: CASSSSGTGRQETQYF; CDR3nt: TGTGCCAGCAGCTCCTCCGGGACAGGGAGACAAGAGACCCAGTACTTC
abundance: .; v_gene: TRBV4-3; j_gene: TRBJ1-2; d_gene: TRBD1; CDR3aa: CASSQEEGADEYGYTF; CDR3nt: TGCGCCAGCAGCCAAGAGGAGGGGGCGGATGAGTATGGCTACACCTTC
abundance: .; v_gene: TRBV2; j_gene: TRBJ2-3; d_gene: .; CDR3aa: CASSEGTRRYTDTQYF; CDR3nt: TGTGCCAGCAGTGAGGGGACCCGACGATACACAGATACGCAGTATTTT
abundance: .; v_gene: TRBV28; j_gene: TRBJ2-3; d_gene: TRBD2; CDR3aa: CASKPGGGPDTQYF; CDR3nt: TGTGCCAGCAAGCCGGGCGGGGGGCCCGATACGCAGTATTTT
abundance: .; v_gene: TRBV2; j_gene: TRBJ2-3; d_gene: TRBD2; CDR3aa: CASSEFGTSGGLYF; CDR3nt: TGTGCCAGCAGTGAGTTTGGGACTAGCGGGGGACTGTATTTT
abundance: .; v_gene: TRBV6-2/TRBV6-3; j_gene: TRBJ2-3; d_gene: .; CDR3aa: CASNYLDRLLTDTQYF; CDR3nt: TGTGCCAGCAATTACTTGGACAGACTCCTCACAGATACGCAGTATTTT
abundance: .; v_gene: TRBV12-3/TRBV12-4; j_gene: TRBJ1-2; d_gene: .; CDR3aa: CATASGGYDYTF; CDR3nt: TGTGCCACCGCCTCCGGAGGATATGACTACACCTTC
abundance: .; v_gene: TRBV12-3/TRBV12-4; j_gene: TRBJ2-2; d_gene: .; CDR3aa: CASSLRGTGELFF; CDR3nt: TGTGCCAGCAGTTTACGGGGTACCGGGGAGCTGTTTTTT
abundance: .; v_gene: TRBV21-1; j_gene: TRBJ1-3; d_gene: .; CDR3aa: CASSKDEGRGTGNTIYF; CDR3nt: TGTGCCAGCAGCAAAGACGAAGGCAGGGGGACTGGAAACACCATATATTTT
abundance: .; v_gene: TRBV7-9; j_gene: TRBJ2-4; d_gene: .; CDR3aa: CASSLRGRSQMDIQYF; CDR3nt: TGTGCCAGCAGCTTACGGGGCAGGTCCCAAATGGACATTCAGTACTTC
abundance: .; v_gene: TRBV5-1; j_gene: TRBJ1-5; d_gene: TRBD1; CDR3aa: CASSSEGGLNQPQHF; CDR3nt: TGCGCCAGCAGCTCTGAAGGGGGCCTCAATCAGCCCCAGCATTTT
abundance: .; v_gene: TRBV9; j_gene: TRBJ2-3; d_gene: .; CDR3aa: CASSPLRGGQHLTDTQYF; CDR3nt: TGTGCCAGCAGCCCACTTAGGGGGGGACAGCACCTCACAGATACGCAGTATTTT
abundance: .; v_gene: TRBV10-3; j_gene: TRBJ2-3; d_gene: TRBD2; CDR3aa: CAISGRAGGPSTDTQYF; CDR3nt: TGTGCCATCAGTGGAAGGGCGGGGGGACCTAGCACAGATACGCAGTATTTT
abundance: .; v_gene: TRBV28; j_gene: TRBJ2-3; d_gene: TRBD1; CDR3aa: CASSFTGGTDTQYF; CDR3nt: TGTGCCAGCAGTTTCACAGGGGGCACAGATACGCAGTATTTT
abundance: .; v_gene: TRBV27; j_gene: TRBJ2-2; d_gene: .; CDR3aa: CASSPTVGTPYTGELFF; CDR3nt: TGTGCCAGCAGTCCCACCGTTGGGACACCGTACACCGGGGAGCTGTTTTTT
abundance: .; v_gene: TRBV27; j_gene: TRBJ2-5; d_gene: .; CDR3aa: CATSTSRQKETQYF; CDR3nt: TGTGCCACAAGTACCTCCCGACAGAAAGAGACCCAGTACTTC
abundance: .; v_gene: TRBV28; j_gene: TRBJ2-7; d_gene: TRBD1; CDR3aa: CASDDRDRDPYEQYF; CDR3nt: TGTGCCAGCGACGACCGGGACAGGGACCCCTACGAGCAGTACTTC
abundance: .; v_gene: TRBV4-3; j_gene: TRBJ2-3; d_gene: .; CDR3aa: CASSHEHPVDTQYF; CDR3nt: TGCGCCAGCAGCCACGAACACCCGGTGGATACGCAGTATTTT
abundance: .; v_gene: TRBV27; j_gene: TRBJ2-7; d_gene: .; CDR3aa: CASSFSGAGYEQYF; CDR3nt: TGTGCCAGCAGTTTCTCGGGGGCCGGGTACGAGCAGTACTTC
abundance: .; v_gene: TRBV5-4; j_gene: TRBJ2-1; d_gene: .; CDR3aa: CASSLDLQGTGQFF; CDR3nt: TGTGCCAGCAGCTTAGACTTACAGGGAACGGGGCAGTTCTTC
abundance: .; v_gene: TRBV5-6; j_gene: TRBJ2-1; d_gene: .; CDR3aa: CASSFGGRRNEQFF; CDR3nt: TGTGCCAGCAGCTTCGGAGGGAGGCGGAATGAGCAGTTCTTC
abundance: .; v_gene: TRBV28; j_gene: TRBJ2-4; d_gene: TRBD1; CDR3aa: CASRGTGITKNIQYF; CDR3nt: TGTGCCAGCAGGGGGACAGGGATCACCAAAAACATTCAGTACTTC
abundance: .; v_gene: TRBV11-2; j_gene: TRBJ1-1; d_gene: TRBD1; CDR3aa: CASSLQGMNTEAFF; CDR3nt: TGTGCCAGCAGCCTACAGGGGATGAACACTGAAGCTTTCTTT
abundance: .; v_gene: TRBV27; j_gene: TRBJ2-1; d_gene: .; CDR3aa: CASSSSSWGGPSNEQFF; CDR3nt: TGTGCCAGCAGTTCCTCTTCGTGGGGGGGCCCTTCGAATGAGCAGTTCTTC
abundance: .; v_gene: TRBV4-2; j_gene: TRBJ1-6; d_gene: .; CDR3aa: CASSQGVGGSPLHF; CDR3nt: TGTGCCAGCAGCCAAGGGGTTGGCGGTTCACCCCTCCACTTT
abundance: .; v_gene: TRBV5-1; j_gene: TRBJ1-5; d_gene: .; CDR3aa: CASSLSGANNQPQHF; CDR3nt: TGCGCCAGCAGCTTGAGCGGAGCCAACAATCAGCCCCAGCATTTT
abundance: .; v_gene: TRBV4-3; j_gene: TRBJ2-3; d_gene: .; CDR3aa: CASSIDGGEGDTQYF; CDR3nt: TGCGCCAGCAGCATCGACGGGGGCGAGGGGGATACGCAGTATTTT
abundance: .; v_gene: TRBV7-2; j_gene: TRBJ1-1; d_gene: TRBD1; CDR3aa: CASRRGRTGTITEAFF; CDR3nt: TGTGCCAGCAGACGAGGGCGGACAGGGACCATCACTGAAGCTTTCTTT